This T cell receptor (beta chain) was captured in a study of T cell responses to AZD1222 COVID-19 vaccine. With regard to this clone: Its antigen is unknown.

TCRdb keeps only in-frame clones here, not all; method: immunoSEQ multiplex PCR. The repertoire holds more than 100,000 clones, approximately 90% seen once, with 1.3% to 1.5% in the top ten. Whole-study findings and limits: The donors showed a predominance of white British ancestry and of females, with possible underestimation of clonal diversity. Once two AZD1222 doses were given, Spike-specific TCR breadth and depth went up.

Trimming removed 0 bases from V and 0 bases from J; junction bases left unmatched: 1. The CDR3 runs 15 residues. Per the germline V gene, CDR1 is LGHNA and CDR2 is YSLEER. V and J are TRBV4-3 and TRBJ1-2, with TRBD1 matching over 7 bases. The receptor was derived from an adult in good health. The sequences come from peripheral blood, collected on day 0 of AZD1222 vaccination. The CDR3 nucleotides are TGCGCCAGCAGCCAAGATGGACAGGCTAACTATGGCTACACCTTC. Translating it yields CASSQDGQANYGYTF.